The source of this TCR beta chain is a study of technical replicates of blood from several donors. CDR1 is MNHNY and CDR2 is SVGAGI in the germline V gene (reference sequence). The V gene end was trimmed by 7 bases and the J gene end by 5 bases; junction bases not matched to a gene: 7. The CDR3 spans 13 residues. This clone was observed once. Data came from immunoSEQ multiplex PCR; TCRdb stores just in-frame clones and leaves some out. Of about 73,000 clones listed, 90% to 95% are singletons. The source material was T cells isolated from PBMCs. The rearrangement uses TRBV6-6 and TRBJ1-1, with 7 bases fitting TRBD1. This TCR derives from a human donor in good health. For the CDR3, the DNA is TGTGCCAGCACCTCGACAGGGAAGACTGAAGCTTTCTTT. Amino acids: CASTSTGKTEAFF.